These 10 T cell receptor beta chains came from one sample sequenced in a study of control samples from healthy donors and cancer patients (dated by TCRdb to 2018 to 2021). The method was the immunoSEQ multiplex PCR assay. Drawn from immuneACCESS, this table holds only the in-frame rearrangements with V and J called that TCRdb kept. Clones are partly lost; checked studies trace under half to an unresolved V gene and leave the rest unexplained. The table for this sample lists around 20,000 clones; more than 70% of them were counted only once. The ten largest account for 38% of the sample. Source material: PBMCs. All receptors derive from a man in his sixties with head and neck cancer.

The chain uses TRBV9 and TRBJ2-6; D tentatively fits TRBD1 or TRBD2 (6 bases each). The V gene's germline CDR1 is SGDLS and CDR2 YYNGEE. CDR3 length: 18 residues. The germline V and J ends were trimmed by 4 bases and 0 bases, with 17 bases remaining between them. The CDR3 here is CASSLKGGGTSGANVLTF. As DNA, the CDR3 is TGTGCCAGCAGCTTAAAGGGGGGTGGGACCTCTGGGGCCAACGTCCTGACTTTC.

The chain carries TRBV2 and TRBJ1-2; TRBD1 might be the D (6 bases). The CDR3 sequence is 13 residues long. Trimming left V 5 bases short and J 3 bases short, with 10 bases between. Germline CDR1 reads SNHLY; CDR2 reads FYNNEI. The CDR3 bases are TGTGCCAGCAGTCGAAACAGGGACTATGGCTACACCTTC. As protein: CASSRNRDYGYTF. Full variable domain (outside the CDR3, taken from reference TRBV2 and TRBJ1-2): EPEVTQTPSHQVTQMGQEVILRCVPISNHLYFYWYRQILGQKVEFLVSFYNNEISEKSEIFDDQFSVERPDGSNFTLKIRSTKLEDSAMYFCASSRNRDYGYTFGSGTRLTVV.

The chain's CDR3 is CASSKGQGTISYNEQFF. The CDR3 coding sequence is TGTGCCAGCAGTAAGGGACAGGGAACCATATCCTACAATGAGCAGTTCTTC. The chain links TRBV27 to TRBJ2-1; 9 positions match TRBD1. The CDR3 is 17 residues long. The V and J ends lost 5 bases and 1 base, in that order; junction bases with no gene match: 9. Germline V gene data show CDR1 as MNHEY and CDR2 as SMNVEV (reference sequence).

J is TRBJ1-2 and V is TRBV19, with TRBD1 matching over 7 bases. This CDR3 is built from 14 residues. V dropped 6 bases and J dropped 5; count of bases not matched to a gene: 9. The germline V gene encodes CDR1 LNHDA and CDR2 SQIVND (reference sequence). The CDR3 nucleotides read TGTGCCAGTAGCCGACAGGGAGAGGGGTATGGCTACACCTTC. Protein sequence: CASSRQGEGYGYTF.

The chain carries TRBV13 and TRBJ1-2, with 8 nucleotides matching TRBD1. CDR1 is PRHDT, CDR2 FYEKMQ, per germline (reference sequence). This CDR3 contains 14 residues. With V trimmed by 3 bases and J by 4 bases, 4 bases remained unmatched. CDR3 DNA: TGTGCCAGCAGCTTCGGACAGGGCGGCTATGGCTACACCTTC. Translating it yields CASSFGQGGYGYTF.

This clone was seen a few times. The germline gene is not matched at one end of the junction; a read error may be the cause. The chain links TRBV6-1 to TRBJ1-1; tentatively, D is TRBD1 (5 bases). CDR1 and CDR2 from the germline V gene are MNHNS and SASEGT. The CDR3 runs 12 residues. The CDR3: CASSEGSGKAFF. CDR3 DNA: TGTGCCAGCAGTGAAGGTTCAGGGAAAGCCTTCTTT.

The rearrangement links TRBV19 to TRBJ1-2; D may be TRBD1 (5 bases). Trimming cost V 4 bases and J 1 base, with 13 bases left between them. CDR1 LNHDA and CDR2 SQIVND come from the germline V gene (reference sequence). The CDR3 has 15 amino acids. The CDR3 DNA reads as TGTGCCAGTAGTACCCTGGGGGGAATTAACTATGGCTACACCTTC. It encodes CASSTLGGINYGYTF.

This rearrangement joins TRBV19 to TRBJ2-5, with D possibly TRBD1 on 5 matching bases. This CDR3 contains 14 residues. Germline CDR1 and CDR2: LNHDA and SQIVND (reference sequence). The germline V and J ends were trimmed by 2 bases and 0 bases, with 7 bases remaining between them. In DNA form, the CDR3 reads TGTGCCAGTAGTATAAGGGGAAACCAAGAGACCCAGTACTTC. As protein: CASSIRGNQETQYF.

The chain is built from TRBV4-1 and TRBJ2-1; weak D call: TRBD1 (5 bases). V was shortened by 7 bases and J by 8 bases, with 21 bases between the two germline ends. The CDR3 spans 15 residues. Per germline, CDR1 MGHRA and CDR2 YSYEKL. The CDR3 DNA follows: TGCGCCAGCACCCCAAGGGGTCTTCCCTTGGATGAGCAGTTCTTC. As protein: CASTPRGLPLDEQFF.

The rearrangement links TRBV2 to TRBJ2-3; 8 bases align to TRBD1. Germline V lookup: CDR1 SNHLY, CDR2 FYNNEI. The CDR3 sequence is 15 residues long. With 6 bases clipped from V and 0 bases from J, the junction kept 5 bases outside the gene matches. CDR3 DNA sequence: TGTGCCAGCAGCCGGGACAGGCACAGCACAGATACGCAGTATTTT. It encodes CASSRDRHSTDTQYF. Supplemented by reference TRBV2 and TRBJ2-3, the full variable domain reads EPEVTQTPSHQVTQMGQEVILRCVPISNHLYFYWYRQILGQKVEFLVSFYNNEISEKSEIFDDQFSVERPDGSNFTLKIRSTKLEDSAMYFCASSRDRHSTDTQYFGPGTRLTVL.